The rows below give T cell receptor beta chains drawn from one sample of a study of cytomegalovirus exposure and HLA in healthy donors. Data came from immunoSEQ multiplex PCR; TCRdb stores just in-frame clones and leaves some out. Counted here are 200,000 to 250,000 clones, over 75% occurring once; the ten biggest clones make up around 2%. Sequencing used PBMCs. These receptors were obtained from a man younger than 30 in good health and CMV-seronegative. Both conserved end residues are part of each CDR3. The D gene is left open where the match is weak. Clone size, where shown, is once, few, many, or a class for clones that have expanded.

v_gene	j_gene	d_gene	len	abundance	CDR3nt	CDR3aa
TRBV6-1	TRBJ2-7	-	14	-	TGTGCCAGCAGTGAAGGAAAACCCGGCTACGAGCAGTACTTC	CASSEGKPGYEQYF
TRBV2	TRBJ1-1	-	12	-	TGTGCCAGCAGACAGGGGAACACTGAAGCTTTCTTT	CASRQGNTEAFF
TRBV28	TRBJ2-3	TRBD2	15	-	TGTGCCAGCAGCCGGACGGCTAGCGGCAAGGATACGCAGTATTTT	CASSRTASGKDTQYF
TRBV5-8	TRBJ1-1	-	14	-	TGTGCCAGCAGCTTGGAGGGGGATAACACTGAAGCTTTCTTT	CASSLEGDNTEAFF
TRBV9	TRBJ2-1	-	16	few	TGTGCCAGCAGCGTAGTGGAGGGAAGCTCCTACAATGAGCAGTTCTTC	CASSVVEGSSYNEQFF
TRBV13	TRBJ2-3	-	13	-	TGTGCCAGCAGCCCCCCAAGCACAGATACGCAGTATTTT	CASSPPSTDTQYF
TRBV18	TRBJ1-5	-	13	-	TGTGCCAGCTCACCAAGGAGACAGGTCGCCCAGCATTTT	CASSPRRQVAQHF
TRBV18	TRBJ2-5	TRBD1	16	-	TGTGCCAGCTCACACCAGGACAGGGTACTACAAGAGACCCAGTACTTC	CASSHQDRVLQETQYF
TRBV5-1	TRBJ2-2	-	14	-	TGCGCCAGCGCCGGGGGTTTAACCACCGGGGAGCTGTTTTTT	CASAGGLTTGELFF
TRBV19	TRBJ2-7	TRBD1	11	-	TGTGCCAGTAGGGCAGGGGGAGAGCAGTACTTC	CASRAGGEQYF
TRBV6-5	TRBJ1-2	-	16	few	TGTGCCAGCAGTTACTCCCACGAGATAGTTAACTATGGCTACACCTTC	CASSYSHEIVNYGYTF
TRBV11-2	TRBJ2-1	-	12	few	TGTGCCAGCAGCCCAGCTTTGGGCCCGCCGTTCTTC	CASSPALGPPFF
TRBV4-2	TRBJ2-7	TRBD2	17	-	TGTGCCAGCAGCCAAGCCCCTACTAGCGGGAGGGCCCACGAGCAGTACTTC	CASSQAPTSGRAHEQYF
TRBV7-2	TRBJ1-1	-	12	-	TGTGCCAGCAGCTTAACAGACAGGGAAGCTTTCTTT	CASSLTDREAFF
TRBV9	TRBJ2-2	TRBD1	15	-	TGTGCCAGCAGCGTAGAGGGGGCTCGCACCGGGGAGCTGTTTTTT	CASSVEGARTGELFF
TRBV7-3	TRBJ1-2	-	13	-	TGTGCCAGCAGCAACGGGACAAACTATGGCTACACCTTC	CASSNGTNYGYTF
TRBV6-1	TRBJ2-2	TRBD2	15	-	TGTGCCAGCAGAAAGTTCGGGGGGTCCGCCGGGGAGCTGTTTTTT	CASRKFGGSAGELFF
TRBV7-3	TRBJ1-6	TRBD1	15	-	TGTGCCAGCAGCCCAGGGACAGGGGATAATTCACCCCTCCACTTT	CASSPGTGDNSPLHF
TRBV6-5	TRBJ2-7	TRBD1	15	-	TGTGCCAGCAGTACCCGGGACAGGGGGAAAGTCGAGCAGTACTTC	CASSTRDRGKVEQYF
TRBV4-3	TRBJ1-1	-	15	-	TGCGCCAGCAGCCCCCAGGGGAGTATGGACACTGAAGCTTTCTTT	CASSPQGSMDTEAFF
TRBV5-6	TRBJ2-3	TRBD2	17	-	TGTGCCAGCAGCCAGTCCCGGGACTATCCCCTCCCAGATACGCAGTATTTT	CASSQSRDYPLPDTQYF
TRBV19	TRBJ2-3	TRBD1	15	-	TGTGCCAGTCGGGACAGGGGTCAGGGCACAGATACGCAGTATTTT	CASRDRGQGTDTQYF
TRBV6-5	TRBJ1-3	-	16	few	TGTGCCAGCAGTTACGGCCAAGGGGTTCTCGGGAGCACCATATATTTT	CASSYGQGVLGSTIYF
TRBV21-1	TRBJ2-4	-	17	-	TGTGCCAGCAGCAACCGGCCGGGACTTCGAGCCAAAAACATTCAGTACTTC	CASSNRPGLRAKNIQYF
TRBV27	TRBJ2-7	-	15	-	TGTGCCAGCAGTTTATCCCGGACCAGGGGCCACGAGCAGTACTTC	CASSLSRTRGHEQYF
TRBV5-1	TRBJ1-2	TRBD1	13	-	TGCGCCAGCAGCCCCGGGACAGGGTTTGGCTACACCTTC	CASSPGTGFGYTF
TRBV18	TRBJ1-1	-	13	-	TGTGCCAGCTCACCACCGGGCGACACTGAAGCTTTCTTT	CASSPPGDTEAFF
TRBV2	TRBJ2-7	-	13	-	TGTGCCAGCAGCACCGGCGTGGGCTTCGAGCAGTACTTC	CASSTGVGFEQYF
TRBV27	TRBJ2-3	TRBD1	15	-	TGTGCCAGCAGCGGTGGGACAGGGGGCACAGATACGCAGTATTTT	CASSGGTGGTDTQYF
TRBV25-1	TRBJ1-2	TRBD1	13	-	TGTGCCAGCACCGGGACAGGGGCGTATGGCTACACCTTC	CASTGTGAYGYTF
TRBV7-3	TRBJ2-5	TRBD1	13	-	TGTGCCACCGGACAGGGGGCTACAGAGACCCAGTACTTC	CATGQGATETQYF
TRBV5-1	TRBJ1-4	-	14	-	TGCGCCAGCAATACAGGGTTTGCAGATGAAAAACTGTTTTTT	CASNTGFADEKLFF
TRBV30	TRBJ1-3	TRBD1	14	-	TGTGCCTGGAGGGGGACAGACTCTGGAAACACCATATATTTT	CAWRGTDSGNTIYF
TRBV5-1	TRBJ2-1	-	21	-	TGCGCCAGCAGCCCCTCCTACAGGGGAAAGCTAGCGATGAGCTCCTACAATGAGCAGTTCTTC	CASSPSYRGKLAMSSYNEQFF
TRBV27	TRBJ2-1	-	16	few	TGTGCCAGCAGTTTAATTGCGGGAAGCTCCTACAATGAGCAGTTCTTC	CASSLIAGSSYNEQFF
TRBV6-5	TRBJ1-2	TRBD1	14	-	TGTGCCAGCGGGGATGGGACAGAGTTCTATGGCTACACCTTC	CASGDGTEFYGYTF
TRBV6-1	TRBJ2-7	-	14	-	TGTGCCAGCAGTGAAGCGCTTCGGTCATACGAGCAGTACTTC	CASSEALRSYEQYF
TRBV5-1	TRBJ2-1	TRBD1	19	few	TGCGCCAGCAGCCCCCACGAGCATATGACAGGGGTAAAGTTCGATGAGCAGTTCTTC	CASSPHEHMTGVKFDEQFF
TRBV5-1	TRBJ2-5	TRBD1	13	-	TGCGCCAGCAGCTCTACAGGGGACGAGACCCAGTACTTC	CASSSTGDETQYF
TRBV27	TRBJ1-4	TRBD1	14	once	TGTGCCAGCAGTCAGGACAGGGGAGTGGGAGAACTGTTTTTT	CASSQDRGVGELFF
TRBV5-1	TRBJ1-2	-	14	-	TGCGCCAGCAGCCCGCCGGGACTGAACTATGGCTACACCTTC	CASSPPGLNYGYTF
TRBV7-4	TRBJ2-3	TRBD1	14	-	TGTGCCAGCAGCTCCGGACAGGGAACAGATACGCAGTATTTT	CASSSGQGTDTQYF
TRBV6-6	TRBJ1-3	-	14	-	TGTGCCAGCAGTCGCGGGGAGACTGGAAACACCATATATTTT	CASSRGETGNTIYF
TRBV4-2	TRBJ1-1	TRBD1	17	-	TGTGCCAGCAGCCAAGATTTAGGGGGACAGGGGGCTATCGGTGCTTTCTTT	CASSQDLGGQGAIGAFF
TRBV6-5	TRBJ1-4	TRBD1	15	-	TGTGCCAGCAGTTACTCGACAGGGAGAGGTGAAAAACTGTTTTTT	CASSYSTGRGEKLFF
TRBV6-5	TRBJ2-5	-	16	-	TGTGCCAGCAGTTACTCTGCGGGACCGCCTCAAGAGACCCAGTACTTC	CASSYSAGPPQETQYF
TRBV7-8	TRBJ1-6	TRBD1	15	-	TGTGCCAGCAGCCCAACCCCGGGACAGGGGGAACCCCTCCACTTT	CASSPTPGQGEPLHF
TRBV4-2	TRBJ1-3	-	15	-	TGTGCCAGCAGCCTGAGCAGGGCGCCTGGAAACACCATATATTTT	CASSLSRAPGNTIYF